The subject of this entry is one T cell receptor (beta chain). Its antigen remains unidentified. CDR1 and CDR2 (germline): LGHNA, YNFKEQ. The CDR3 totals 16 residues. Trimming took 1 base from V and 4 from J, leaving 14 bases between them. These data come from a study of response to subunit inactivated influenza vaccine. Findings and limits, study-wide: A suggestion made by the authors is that each seasonal influenza vaccination recruits few new T cells.

One entry per CDR3 protein, called by TCRdb with MiXCR from the RT-PCR reads. The sample lists about 500,000 distinct CDR3 sequences; 16% were seen once. The source was CD4+ T cells sorted from PBMCs, collected around 25 months after vaccination. V gene TRBV4-2 combines with J gene TRBJ1-5; a possible D gene is TRBD1 (5 bases). The TCR originated in a man between 50 and 69 years old who received an inactivated influenza vaccine. This CDR3 reads CASSQVSGTGNQPQHF. CDR3 bases: TGTGCCAGCAGCCAAGTCTCCGGGACGGGTAATCAGCCCCAGCATTTT.